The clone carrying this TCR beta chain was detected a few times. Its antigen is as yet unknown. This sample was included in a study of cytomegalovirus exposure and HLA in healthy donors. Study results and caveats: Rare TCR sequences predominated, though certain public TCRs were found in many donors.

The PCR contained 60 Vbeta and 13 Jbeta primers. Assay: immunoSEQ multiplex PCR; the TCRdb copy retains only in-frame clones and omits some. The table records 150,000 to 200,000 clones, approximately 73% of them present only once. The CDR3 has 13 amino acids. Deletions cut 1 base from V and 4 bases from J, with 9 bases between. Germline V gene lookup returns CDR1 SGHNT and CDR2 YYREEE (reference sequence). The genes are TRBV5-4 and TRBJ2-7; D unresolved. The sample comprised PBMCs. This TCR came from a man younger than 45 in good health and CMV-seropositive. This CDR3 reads CASSLRLEYEQYF. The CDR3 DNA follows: TGTGCCAGCAGCTTGCGTCTAGAGTACGAGCAGTACTTC.